Following are 5 T cell receptor beta chains from one sample sequenced in a study of blood T cell repertoires in COVID-19. Some clones are missing from TCRdb's copy, which holds only in-frame ones; the method was immunoSEQ multiplex PCR. The data show 150,000 to 200,000 clones, with over 75% seen just once and approximately 11% held by the top ten. Sequences were obtained from peripheral blood. Source of these receptors: a human donor with active or convalescent COVID-19. The donor label of this sample is uncertain.

This CDR3 is CASSPRTLNYGYTF. CDR3 DNA sequence: TGTGCCAGCAGCCCTAGGACACTGAACTATGGCTACACCTTC. V usage is TRBV3-1 (or the pseudogene TRBV3-2) and J usage is TRBJ1-2; tentative D call: TRBD1 (5 bases). The length of the CDR3 is 14 residues. V was trimmed by 4 bases and J by 2 bases, leaving 11 bases between them. Germline lookup yields CDR1 LGHDT and CDR2 YNNKEL (reference sequence).

J is TRBJ2-2 and V is TRBV27, with D possibly TRBD2 on 5 matching bases. CDR1 is MNHEY and CDR2 is SMNVEV in the germline V gene (reference sequence). The CDR3 loop spans 16 amino acids. Between the trimmed V and J ends, which lost 3 bases and 4 bases, there was a span of 15 bases. CDR3 residues: CASSFSHLEGTGELFF. CDR3 coding DNA: TGTGCCAGCAGTTTCAGTCATCTCGAGGGCACCGGGGAGCTGTTTTTT.

This clone was observed once. The CDR3 protein is CASSFIAGGLPDTQYF. The CDR3 coding sequence is TGTGCCAGCAGCTTTATAGCGGGGGGCCTCCCAGATACGCAGTATTTT. The chain links TRBV5-4 to TRBJ2-3; the match to TRBD2 covers 10 bases. The CDR3 has 16 amino acids. Looked up from germline, CDR1 is SGHNT and CDR2 is YYREEE (reference sequence). J lost 4 bases, V lost 2 bases, and 7 bases had no gene match.

The chain links TRBV5-1 to TRBJ2-2; D unclear. Germline V gene sequence: CDR1 SGHRS, CDR2 YFSETQ. The CDR3 loop spans 15 amino acids. Trimming shortened V by 0 bases and J by 6 bases, and 12 bases separated the two germline ends. The CDR3 region is CASSLATVYSGELFF. The CDR3 DNA follows: TGCGCCAGCAGCTTGGCAACAGTCTATTCCGGGGAGCTGTTTTTT.

This chain joins TRBV5-1 and TRBJ2-3; 9 bases agree with TRBD1. The length of the CDR3 is 14 residues. The germline gives CDR1 SGHRS, CDR2 YFSETQ. V shed 2 bases and J 6 bases; nucleotides not matched to a gene: 4. The CDR3 region has the DNA TGCGCCAGCAGCTTAGGACAGGGGTTGGATACGCAGTATTTT. Translating it yields CASSLGQGLDTQYF.